This entry lists 32 T cell receptor beta chains sequenced from one sample in a study of control samples from healthy donors and cancer patients. Some clones are missing from TCRdb's copy, which holds only in-frame ones; the method was immunoSEQ multiplex PCR. The table records 90,000 to 100,000 clones, around three quarters of them present only once. Input material: blood. Receptors originate from a woman in her twenties or thirties in good health.

The chain joins TRBV29-1 to TRBJ2-7; 9 bases fit TRBD1. The CDR3 runs 14 residues. The V and J ends lost 5 bases and 5 bases, in that order; junction bases with no gene match: 10. CDR1 is SQVTM and CDR2 is ANQGSEA in the germline V gene. CDR3 residues: CSVLTGGISDEQYF. The CDR3 coding sequence is TGCAGCGTTTTGACAGGGGGGATAAGTGACGAGCAGTACTTC.

The chain is built from TRBV14 and TRBJ2-1; 9 bases agree with TRBD1. CDR1 is SGHDN and CDR2 is FVKESK in the germline V gene. V shed 4 bases and J 7 bases; nucleotides not matched to a gene: 5. The CDR3 consists of 14 residues. CDR3 nucleotide sequence: TGTGCCAGCAGCCGCCGACAGGGGGGGAATGAGCAGTTCTTC. Its translation is CASSRRQGGNEQFF.

This chain connects TRBV5-6 to TRBJ2-1; the match to TRBD1 covers 9 bases. Germline V gives CDR1 SGHDT, CDR2 YYEEEE. The CDR3 runs to 16 residues. V trimming: 4 bases; J trimming: 4 bases; junction bases outside the gene matches: 9. CDR3 bases: TGTGCCAGCAGCACCACTACAGGGGGCAAGTACAATGAGCAGTTCTTC. Its protein is CASSTTTGGKYNEQFF.

J is TRBJ2-2 and V is TRBV10-3; 7 bases fit TRBD1. Germline V gene lookup returns CDR1 ENHRY and CDR2 SYGVKD. The CDR3 totals 15 residues. The V and J ends lost 6 bases and 4 bases, in that order; junction bases with no gene match: 8. The CDR3 loop reads CAISPGQAITGELFF. The CDR3 DNA sequence: TGTGCCATCAGCCCCGGACAGGCTATCACCGGGGAGCTGTTTTTT.

The chain couples TRBV18 to TRBJ2-3; no clear D. V was pared by 2 bases and J by 4 bases, with 4 bases between. Germline assignment: CDR1 KGHSH and CDR2 LQKENI. The CDR3 extends over 12 amino acids. In DNA, the CDR3 is TGTGCCAGCTCACCATTCTCAGATACGCAGTATTTT. This gives the protein CASSPFSDTQYF.

The chain is built from TRBV9 and TRBJ2-5; no firm D call. Per germline, CDR1 SGDLS and CDR2 YYNGEE. The germline V and J ends were trimmed by 0 bases and 5 bases, with 2 bases remaining between them. The CDR3 consists of 11 residues. The CDR3 loop reads CASSVAETQYF. CDR3 DNA sequence: TGTGCCAGCAGCGTAGCGGAGACCCAGTACTTC.

The CDR3 is CASSFTDRKALGNTIYF. The CDR3 bases are TGTGCCAGCAGCTTTACGGACAGGAAGGCCTTAGGAAACACCATATATTTT. V gene TRBV5-5 combines with J gene TRBJ1-3; 7 nucleotides line up with TRBD1. The junction had 12 bases not matched to a gene; V was cut back by 2 bases and J by 4 bases. From germline, CDR1 is SGHKS and CDR2 YYEKEE (reference sequence). This CDR3 contains 17 residues.

The rearrangement uses TRBV3-1 (or the pseudogene TRBV3-2) and TRBJ2-2; 9 bases agree with TRBD1. The CDR3 is 16 amino acids. Germline CDR1 is LGHDT and CDR2 is YNNKEL (reference sequence). Trimming took 2 bases from V and 5 from J; bases not matched to a gene: 6. This CDR3 is CASSQSPGQGTGELFF. CDR3 bases: TGTGCCAGCAGCCAAAGCCCGGGACAGGGAACCGGGGAGCTGTTTTTT.

The chain employs TRBV18 and TRBJ2-2; D possibly matches TRBD1 or TRBD2 (6 bases each). This CDR3 is built from 16 residues. Trimming removed 0 bases from V and 2 bases from J, with 10 bases in between. The germline gives CDR1 KGHSH, CDR2 LQKENI. The CDR3 loop reads CASSPPEGVNTGELFF. CDR3 nucleotides: TGTGCCAGCTCACCACCGGAGGGGGTCAACACCGGGGAGCTGTTTTTT.

As concerns this clone: Since no conserved phenylalanine or tryptophan closes the CDR3, a read error is the likely cause. Because the CDR3's place on the DNA is in doubt, the DNA is left out and the CDR3 is given as listed by TCRdb. The rearrangement uses TRBV14 and TRBJ2-3. The CDR3 comprises 8 residues, both ends counted. From germline, CDR1 is SGHDN and CDR2 FVKESK. The CDR3 reads CASSQGTR.

This clone appeared a few times. The rearrangement uses TRBV2 and TRBJ2-1, with 7 bases that match TRBD1. Germline lookup yields CDR1 SNHLY and CDR2 FYNNEI. The CDR3 loop spans 15 amino acids. The ends lost 4 bases at V and 3 bases at J; junction bases unmatched: 6. Here the CDR3 reads CASSASWDSYNEQFF. CDR3 DNA sequence: TGTGCCAGCAGTGCGAGCTGGGACAGCTACAATGAGCAGTTCTTC.

The V gene is TRBV4-1, the J gene TRBJ2-5; perhaps TRBD1 as D (6 bases). CDR3 length: 12 amino acids. V was clipped by 4 bases and J by 7 bases, with 10 bases between them. Germline V lookup: CDR1 MGHRA, CDR2 YSYEKL. The CDR3 protein is CASSLEGGTQYF. For the CDR3, the DNA is TGCGCCAGCAGCCTAGAAGGGGGGACCCAGTACTTC.

This sequence joins TRBV15 and TRBJ1-4; 7 bases align to TRBD1. Looked up from germline, CDR1 is LNHNV and CDR2 is YYDKDF (reference sequence). V shed 7 bases, J shed 2 bases, and the junction held 1 base outside the gene matches. This CDR3 is 13 amino acids long. In DNA form, the CDR3 reads TGTGCCACCACACAGGGGACTAATGAAAAACTGTTTTTT. It encodes CATTQGTNEKLFF.

This clone has a count of ten or more. The rearrangement joins TRBV7-8 to TRBJ2-7; D remains unclear. In germline, CDR1 is SGHVS, CDR2 FQNEAQ. This CDR3 is 15 amino acids long. The ends were cut back, 1 base at V and 2 bases at J, with 12 bases in the middle. The CDR3 spells CASSLEARSAYEQYF. The DNA of the CDR3 is TGTGCCAGCAGCTTAGAGGCCAGATCGGCCTACGAGCAGTACTTC.

CDR3 nucleotide sequence: TGTGGAAGAGAGGGGGGGTTCGACACTGAAGCTTTCTTT. It codes for CGREGGFDTEAFF. This chain connects TRBV2 to TRBJ1-1; weak D call: TRBD1 (6 bases). This CDR3 is built from 13 residues. In germline, CDR1 is SNHLY, CDR2 FYNNEI.

The chain is built from TRBV5-8 and TRBJ2-1; D is tentatively TRBD1 or TRBD2 (5 bases each). Trimming pared 2 bases from V and 12 bases from J, leaving 18 bases between. CDR1 is SGHTS and CDR2 is YDEGEE in the germline V gene. The CDR3 length is 14 residues. The chain's CDR3 is CASSFRAYGAGQFF. In nucleotides, the CDR3 is TGTGCCAGCAGCTTCAGGGCATACGGGGCCGGGCAGTTCTTC.

This clone was seen a single time. J is TRBJ2-1 and V is TRBV11-2; tentative D call: TRBD2 (5 bases). The CDR3 covers 13 residues. V lost 4 bases and J 5 bases, leaving 9 bases between the germline ends. Per germline, CDR1 SGHAT and CDR2 FQNNGV. The CDR3 nucleotides read TGTGCCAGCAGCTCGGACTGGAACAATGAGCAGTTCTTC. Amino acid sequence: CASSSDWNNEQFF.

The V call is TRBV4-3, the J call TRBJ1-2, with 9 bases aligning to TRBD1. The J segment lost 3 bases and the V segment lost 2 bases, leaving 4 bases of the junction unmatched. Germline V gene data show CDR1 as LGHNA and CDR2 as YSLEER. The CDR3 is 15 amino acids. The CDR3 DNA is TGCGCCAGCAGCCAAATGGACAGGGGACACTATGGCTACACCTTC. Its protein is CASSQMDRGHYGYTF.

The chain couples TRBV5-6 to TRBJ2-1, with TRBD1 matching over 9 bases. V lost 4 bases, J lost 4 bases, and 9 bases stayed unmatched. This CDR3 has 16 residues. The germline V gene encodes CDR1 SGHDT and CDR2 YYEEEE. The CDR3 bases are TGTGCCAGCAGCCCTACCGGGACAGGGTCTTACAATGAGCAGTTCTTC. Protein product: CASSPTGTGSYNEQFF.

This chain connects TRBV11-3 to TRBJ2-1, with 7 bases lining up with TRBD1. The CDR3 loop spans 14 amino acids. The V gene end was trimmed by 5 bases and the J gene end by 6 bases; junction bases not matched to a gene: 7. Germline V lookup: CDR1 SGHNT, CDR2 YENEEA. The CDR3 region is CASSTHRGGNEQFF. The CDR3 nucleotides read TGTGCCAGCAGCACCCACAGGGGTGGCAATGAGCAGTTCTTC. Filled out from reference TRBV11-3 and TRBJ2-1, the complete variable domain reads EAGVVQSPRYKIIEKKQPVAFWCNPISGHNTLYWYLQNLGQGPELLIRYENEEAVDDSQLPKDRFSAERLKGVDSTLKIQPAELGDSAVYLCASSTHRGGNEQFFGPGTRLTVL.

The chain joins TRBV5-1 to TRBJ2-3; D remains unclear. Germline assignment: CDR1 SGHRS and CDR2 YFSETQ. The CDR3 is 14 residues long. Trimming took off 0 bases at V and 3 bases at J, with 8 bases between the two ends. The CDR3 DNA reads as TGCGCCAGCAGCTTGGTAAGAGAAACAGATACGCAGTATTTT. Translation gives CASSLVRETDTQYF.

The rearrangement joins TRBV7-3 to TRBJ2-5, with D perhaps being TRBD1 or TRBD2 (6 bases each). V lost 5 bases to trimming and J lost 13 bases, with 17 bases between them. In germline, CDR1 is SGHTA, CDR2 FQGTGA. This CDR3 has 12 residues. In DNA, the CDR3 is TGTGCCAGCAGCCCACCCGGGGGCCTGCCGTACTTC. Its translation: CASSPPGGLPYF.

This clone was counted a few times. V and J are TRBV6-1 and TRBJ1-1, with D possibly TRBD1 on 5 matching bases. Germline V gene sequence: CDR1 MNHNS, CDR2 SASEGT. Trimming cost V 3 bases and J 4 bases, with 24 bases left between them. This CDR3 is built from 18 residues. The CDR3: CASSDEEALRRGPTEAFF. The DNA for the CDR3 is TGTGCCAGCAGTGACGAGGAGGCATTGAGAAGGGGACCCACTGAAGCTTTCTTT.

The chain is built from TRBV5-4 and TRBJ2-2; 11 nucleotides match TRBD2. The CDR3 has 17 residues. CDR1 and CDR2 from the germline V gene are SGHNT and YYREEE (reference sequence). Trimming removed 5 bases from V and 5 bases from J; junction bases left unmatched: 11. The chain's CDR3 is CASSFTPGLAATGELFF. For the CDR3, the DNA is TGTGCCAGCAGTTTTACCCCGGGACTAGCGGCAACCGGGGAGCTGTTTTTT.

This clone turned up a few times. The DNA of the CDR3 is TGTGCCAGCAGCCGGGTTAGTGTCCATGAGCAGTTCTTC. It specifies CASSRVSVHEQFF. The chain carries TRBV12-3 or TRBV12-4 and TRBJ2-1; D gene ambiguous. This CDR3 has 13 amino acids. V was pared by 6 bases and J by 8 bases, with 14 bases between.

The J gene is TRBJ2-7, the V gene TRBV5-1; a possible D gene is TRBD1 (6 bases). The CDR3 covers 13 residues. Between the trimmed V and J ends, which lost 4 bases and 1 base, there was a span of 9 bases. CDR1 is SGHRS, CDR2 YFSETQ, per germline. Here the CDR3 DNA reads TGCGCCAGCAGCGCAGGACAGTCCTACGAGCAGTACTTC. It is translated as CASSAGQSYEQYF. The whole variable domain, filled in from reference TRBV5-1 and TRBJ2-7, reads KAGVTQTPRYLIKTRGQQVTLSCSPISGHRSVSWYQQTPGQGLQFLFEYFSETQRNKGNFPGRFSGRQFSNSRSEMNVSTLELGDSALYLCASSAGQSYEQYFGPGTRLTVT.

The V and J genes are TRBV5-1 and TRBJ2-5; 10 nucleotides match TRBD2. Germline loops: CDR1 SGHRS, CDR2 YFSETQ. The ends lost 4 bases at V and 1 base at J; junction bases unmatched: 7. CDR3 size: 16 residues. CDR3 coding DNA: TGCGCCAGCAGCCTTTCGAGCGGGGGGGCCCAAGAGACCCAGTACTTC. This sequence encodes CASSLSSGGAQETQYF.

The chain links TRBV4-1 to TRBJ2-5; 7 nucleotides line up with TRBD1. Losses at the gene ends were 0 bases for V and 4 bases for J; bases not matched to a gene: 8. This CDR3 region has 16 residues. Germline loops: CDR1 MGHRA, CDR2 YSYEKL. The CDR3 sequence: CASSQDITGVRETQYF. CDR3 DNA sequence: TGCGCCAGCAGCCAAGATATCACAGGGGTCCGAGAGACCCAGTACTTC.

The gene calls are TRBV19 and TRBJ2-1; D is possibly TRBD2 (6 bases). V was pared by 6 bases and J by 0 bases, with 18 bases between. There are 17 residues in the CDR3. Per the germline V gene, CDR1 is LNHDA and CDR2 is SQIVND (reference sequence). CDR3 nucleotide sequence: TGTGCCAGTAGAAAAGCGGGCCATACCAGCTCCTACAATGAGCAGTTCTTC. Translation gives CASRKAGHTSSYNEQFF.

The chain has TRBV27 and TRBJ2-7; 9 positions match TRBD1. This CDR3 spans 16 amino acids. J lost 2 bases, V lost 5 bases, and 10 bases had no gene match. In germline, CDR1 is MNHEY, CDR2 SMNVEV (reference sequence). The DNA for the CDR3 is TGTGCCAGCAGTACCTACAGGGGGCTAAAGACCTACGAGCAGTACTTC. Its translation is CASSTYRGLKTYEQYF.

The rearrangement links TRBV9 to TRBJ2-3; D uncertain. This CDR3 spans 15 amino acids. The germline V gene encodes CDR1 SGDLS and CDR2 YYNGEE. V was pared by 3 bases and J by 1 base, with 12 bases between. The CDR3 spells CASSGRKSGTDTQYF. In nucleotides, the CDR3 is TGTGCCAGCAGCGGCCGGAAGTCTGGCACAGATACGCAGTATTTT.

This sequence joins TRBV21-1 and TRBJ2-3. TRBV21-1 is described as a pseudogene. This CDR3 is 19 amino acids long. This CDR3 reads CASSPKEWEPKPSTDTQYF. CDR3 in DNA: TGTGCCAGCAGCCCGAAAGAGTGGGAACCTAAACCGAGCACAGATACGCAGTATTTT.